A selection of T cell receptor beta chains follows, all from one sample in a study of siplizumab effects on memory and regulatory T cells. Clones were read by immunoSEQ multiplex PCR, and TCRdb kept only the in-frame ones, dropping some. The sample consists of roughly 120,000 clones, 92% of them appearing once. Sequences were obtained from Tregs sorted from blood. These receptors came from a human donor in good health. Both conserved end residues are part of each CDR3. D genes are given only for firm matches. Rows may omit the clone size; those that give it use once, few, many or a size class.

abundance: -; v_gene: TRBV9; j_gene: TRBJ1-2; d_gene: -; CDR3aa: CASSVNPRVTNYGYTF; CDR3nt: TGTGCCAGCAGCGTTAATCCACGGGTTACTAACTATGGCTACACCTTC
abundance: -; v_gene: TRBV5-6; j_gene: TRBJ1-2; d_gene: -; CDR3aa: CASTAGISYGYTF; CDR3nt: TGTGCCAGCACCGCGGGGATATCCTATGGCTACACCTTC
abundance: -; v_gene: TRBV10-3; j_gene: TRBJ2-1; d_gene: -; CDR3aa: CAISLANGSYNEQFF; CDR3nt: TGTGCCATCAGCTTAGCCAATGGATCCTACAATGAGCAGTTCTTC
abundance: -; v_gene: TRBV9; j_gene: TRBJ2-3; d_gene: -; CDR3aa: CASSANGRTDTQYF; CDR3nt: TGTGCCAGCAGCGCAAACGGACGCACAGATACGCAGTATTTT
abundance: once; v_gene: TRBV7-9; j_gene: TRBJ1-6; d_gene: -; CDR3aa: CASSLTGELAPLHF; CDR3nt: TGTGCCAGCAGCTTGACCGGGGAATTGGCACCCCTCCACTTT
abundance: once; v_gene: TRBV5-4; j_gene: TRBJ2-1; d_gene: TRBD2; CDR3aa: CASSPGLADNEQFF; CDR3nt: TGTGCCAGCAGCCCGGGACTAGCGGACAATGAGCAGTTCTTC
abundance: -; v_gene: TRBV5-1; j_gene: TRBJ2-3; d_gene: TRBD2; CDR3aa: CASSLEGSGGADTQYF; CDR3nt: TGCGCCAGCAGCTTGGAGGGTAGCGGGGGAGCAGATACGCAGTATTTT
abundance: -; v_gene: TRBV5-4; j_gene: TRBJ2-1; d_gene: -; CDR3aa: CASSFGGDLYNEQFF; CDR3nt: TGTGCCAGCAGCTTTGGCGGGGACCTATACAATGAGCAGTTCTTC
abundance: -; v_gene: TRBV13; j_gene: TRBJ1-2; d_gene: TRBD1; CDR3aa: CASSKGAYGYTF; CDR3nt: TGTGCCAGCAGCAAGGGGGCCTATGGCTACACCTTC
abundance: -; v_gene: TRBV19; j_gene: TRBJ2-1; d_gene: -; CDR3aa: CASSRMGSYNEQFF; CDR3nt: TGTGCCAGTAGTAGAATGGGGTCCTACAATGAGCAGTTCTTC
abundance: -; v_gene: TRBV7-9; j_gene: TRBJ1-5; d_gene: -; CDR3aa: CASSRDKGDQPQHF; CDR3nt: TGTGCCAGCAGCCGCGACAAGGGGGATCAGCCCCAGCATTTT
abundance: -; v_gene: TRBV5-1; j_gene: TRBJ2-7; d_gene: -; CDR3aa: CASSRRFEAYEQYF; CDR3nt: TGCGCCAGCAGCAGAAGATTCGAGGCCTACGAGCAGTACTTC
abundance: -; v_gene: TRBV20-1; j_gene: TRBJ2-5; d_gene: -; CDR3aa: CSAIREETQYF; CDR3nt: TGCAGTGCAATCAGGGAAGAGACCCAGTACTTC
abundance: -; v_gene: TRBV14; j_gene: TRBJ1-1; d_gene: TRBD1; CDR3aa: CASSQDDRGRAEAFF; CDR3nt: TGTGCCAGCAGCCAAGACGACAGGGGGAGGGCTGAAGCTTTCTTT
abundance: -; v_gene: TRBV27; j_gene: TRBJ1-5; d_gene: -; CDR3aa: CASSFEGQPQHF; CDR3nt: TGTGCCAGCAGTTTTGAGGGTCAGCCCCAGCATTTT
abundance: -; v_gene: TRBV7-3; j_gene: TRBJ2-2; d_gene: TRBD1; CDR3aa: CASSSQGASTGELFF; CDR3nt: TGTGCCAGCAGCTCCCAGGGGGCGAGTACCGGGGAGCTGTTTTTT
abundance: few; v_gene: TRBV9; j_gene: TRBJ1-1; d_gene: -; CDR3aa: CASSETGRVNEAFF; CDR3nt: TGTGCCAGCAGCGAGACCGGCCGGGTGAACGAAGCTTTCTTT
abundance: -; v_gene: TRBV2; j_gene: TRBJ2-3; d_gene: -; CDR3aa: CASTPDTDTQYF; CDR3nt: TGTGCCAGCACACCAGACACAGATACGCAGTATTTT
abundance: -; v_gene: TRBV7-6; j_gene: TRBJ2-3; d_gene: -; CDR3aa: CASSLGSTDTQYF; CDR3nt: TGTGCCAGCAGCTTGGGGAGCACAGATACGCAGTATTTT
abundance: -; v_gene: TRBV7-2; j_gene: TRBJ2-5; d_gene: -; CDR3aa: CASSLGWDQETQYF; CDR3nt: TGTGCCAGCAGCTTAGGTTGGGACCAAGAGACCCAGTACTTC
abundance: -; v_gene: TRBV19; j_gene: TRBJ1-5; d_gene: TRBD1; CDR3aa: CASLGGRQGHNQPQHF; CDR3nt: TGTGCCAGCCTGGGAGGGAGACAGGGGCACAATCAGCCCCAGCATTTT
abundance: -; v_gene: TRBV9; j_gene: TRBJ2-6; d_gene: TRBD1; CDR3aa: CASSVAPPGQFSGANVLTF; CDR3nt: TGTGCCAGCAGCGTAGCCCCTCCGGGACAGTTCTCTGGGGCCAACGTCCTGACTTTC
abundance: -; v_gene: TRBV7-7; j_gene: TRBJ1-1; d_gene: -; CDR3aa: CASSLGPGGPGRTEAFF; CDR3nt: TGTGCTAGCAGCTTAGGTCCCGGGGGCCCGGGCAGGACTGAAGCTTTCTTT
abundance: -; v_gene: TRBV2; j_gene: TRBJ1-5; d_gene: TRBD1; CDR3aa: CASSGQGFLQPQHF; CDR3nt: TGTGCCAGCAGCGGACAGGGATTTTTACAGCCCCAGCATTTT
abundance: -; v_gene: TRBV27; j_gene: TRBJ2-2; d_gene: TRBD1; CDR3aa: CASSLLVTGGDTGELFF; CDR3nt: TGTGCCAGCAGTTTATTGGTGACAGGGGGCGACACCGGGGAGCTGTTTTTT
abundance: -; v_gene: TRBV6-6; j_gene: TRBJ2-2; d_gene: TRBD2; CDR3aa: CASSPLTSGSGELFF; CDR3nt: TGTGCCAGCAGCCCCCTTACGAGCGGGAGCGGGGAGCTGTTTTTT
abundance: once; v_gene: TRBV6-1; j_gene: TRBJ2-7; d_gene: TRBD1; CDR3aa: CASSLLGTAYEQYF; CDR3nt: TGTGCCAGCTCCCTCCTCGGGACAGCCTACGAGCAGTACTTC
abundance: -; v_gene: TRBV6-5; j_gene: TRBJ2-3; d_gene: -; CDR3aa: CASSPIGFFTQYF; CDR3nt: TGTGCCAGCAGTCCTATTGGGTTTTTTACGCAGTATTTT
abundance: -; v_gene: TRBV19; j_gene: TRBJ1-3; d_gene: -; CDR3aa: CASSMRVSGNTIYF; CDR3nt: TGTGCCAGTAGCATGCGGGTCTCTGGAAACACCATATATTTT
abundance: once; v_gene: TRBV10-3; j_gene: TRBJ2-3; d_gene: -; CDR3aa: CAISGSGATDTQYF; CDR3nt: TGTGCCATCAGTGGGTCAGGGGCCACAGATACGCAGTATTTT
abundance: -; v_gene: TRBV20-1; j_gene: TRBJ2-3; d_gene: -; CDR3aa: CSAYASDTQYF; CDR3nt: TGCAGTGCTTATGCATCAGATACGCAGTATTTT